This TCR beta chain was obtained from a study of regulatory T cells in long-lasting Graves disease. This CDR3 is 15 amino acids long. Trimming removed 4 bases from V and 0 bases from J, with 11 bases in between. Per the germline V gene, CDR1 is SGHRS and CDR2 is YFSETQ. This clonotype appeared many times. Arm-PCR with iRepertoire HTBI primers amplified the CDR3 regions for these TCR beta libraries. MiXCR was run by TCRdb on the multiplex PCR reads, yielding one entry per CDR3 protein. Among 350,000 to 450,000 distinct CDR3 sequences listed, 16% were seen once. Time point specified: newly diagnosed GD, antithyroid drugs for less than 3 months. The TCR library was made from RNA extracted from PBMCs. These sequences were also reported in another study, on T cells in Graves' hyperthyroidism and ophthalmopathy.

The receptor was isolated from a man between 35 and 55 years old with Graves disease. Sequences were derived from peripheral blood mononuclear cells (PBMCs), sampled at new diagnosis, from a patient treated with antithyroid drugs. The rearrangement uses TRBV5-1 and TRBJ2-1; D may be TRBD2 (5 bases). The CDR3: CASSPDLSSYNEQFF. As DNA, the CDR3 is TGCGCCAGCAGCCCGGACTTGAGCTCCTACAATGAGCAGTTCTTC.